These T cell receptor beta chains were read from a single sample in a study of vaccination and CD4 T cells after COVID-19. Antigens of these TCRs are unknown. Each CDR3 protein gets one entry after TCRdb re-called the PCR reads with MiXCR. The data show about 18,000 distinct CDR3 sequences, 55% to 70% seen once. What was sequenced was CD4+ T cells from blood, cultured in vitro. Receptors were obtained from a human donor who had recovered from COVID-19. Both conserved end residues are part of each CDR3. D genes are given only for firm matches. Clone size is given for some rows only: seen once, a few or many times, or a class if the clone is expanded.

d_gene	j_gene	v_gene	abundance	CDR3nt	CDR3aa
.	TRBJ2-7	TRBV7-2	.	TGTGCCAGCAGCCGGGACCAGAGCTCCTACGAGCAGTACTTC	CASSRDQSSYEQYF
TRBD1	TRBJ1-3	TRBV6-1	.	TGTGCCAGCAGCTGGGGGACAGGGCGCGGAAACACCATATATTTT	CASSWGTGRGNTIYF
.	TRBJ1-1	TRBV6-5	once	TGTGCCAGCAGTTACTCGATAGGACTGCATGACACTGAAGCTTTCTTT	CASSYSIGLHDTEAFF
.	TRBJ2-2	TRBV19	.	TGTGCCAGTAGCCAGTTCACCGGGGAGCTGTTTTTT	CASSQFTGELFF
.	TRBJ2-3	TRBV5-1	.	TGCGCCAGCAGCTTGGAGGCTAGCGCCGATACGCAGTATTTT	CASSLEASADTQYF
.	TRBJ1-1	TRBV7-9	once	TGTGCCAGCAGCTCTACCGGGACTTACACTGAAGCTTTCTTT	CASSSTGTYTEAFF
.	TRBJ2-7	TRBV12-3/TRBV12-4	.	TGTGCCAGCAGTTTCGTCAACTACGAGCAGTACTTC	CASSFVNYEQYF
TRBD1	TRBJ1-1	TRBV5-1	.	TGCGCCAGCAGCGCCGACAGGGGGACTGAAGCTTTCTTT	CASSADRGTEAFF
.	TRBJ1-6	TRBV7-3	few	TGTGCCAGCAGCTTAACCCCGCGGGGGTATAATTCACCCCTCCACTTT	CASSLTPRGYNSPLHF
.	TRBJ1-2	TRBV10-3	.	TGTGCCATCAGTGGACAGCATAACTATGGCTACACCTTC	CAISGQHNYGYTF
TRBD2	TRBJ2-2	TRBV6-1	.	TGTGCCAGCACCGCCAGCGGGGTCAACACCGGGGAGCTGTTTTTT	CASTASGVNTGELFF
.	TRBJ1-2	TRBV6-1	.	TGTGCCAGCTTTAGTCTGAGATCCCTGGGTCACTATGGCTACACCTTC	CASFSLRSLGHYGYTF
.	TRBJ2-2	TRBV24-1	.	TGTGCCACCAGTGATCTTCCGGGACGGCCGAACACCGGGGAGCTGTTTTTT	CATSDLPGRPNTGELFF
TRBD1	TRBJ2-3	TRBV20-1	few	TGCAGTGCTAGATCAGCAGGGGGCCTGCGGTCTAGCACAGATACGCAGTATTTT	CSARSAGGLRSSTDTQYF
.	TRBJ1-1	TRBV2	.	TGTGCCAGCAGTGTGAGTGGGATCACTGAAGCTTTCTTT	CASSVSGITEAFF
.	TRBJ2-2	TRBV12-3/TRBV12-4	.	TGTGCCAGCAGCCGCCGTGACAGGAACACCGGGGAGCTGTTTTTT	CASSRRDRNTGELFF
.	TRBJ1-6	TRBV30	.	TGTGCCTGGAGTGTACCTGGGAGGCATTCACCCCTCCACTTT	CAWSVPGRHSPLHF
.	TRBJ1-5	TRBV20-1	few	TGCAGTGCTACTAAACCCCACAATCAGCCCCAGCATTTT	CSATKPHNQPQHF
.	TRBJ1-6	TRBV27	few	TGTGCCAGCAGTTTAGGGGATTCACCCCTCCACTTT	CASSLGDSPLHF
.	TRBJ2-3	TRBV20-1	few	TGCAGTGCTCCGGCCCAGGGGACCACAGATACGCAGTATTTT	CSAPAQGTTDTQYF
TRBD1	TRBJ2-3	TRBV18	once	TGTGCCAGCTCACCAGACAGGGGCACAGATACGCAGTATTTT	CASSPDRGTDTQYF
TRBD1	TRBJ1-2	TRBV2	.	TGTGCCAGCAGCCCCCTCCGGGACAGGGCTTATGGGGGCTACACCTTC	CASSPLRDRAYGGYTF
TRBD1	TRBJ1-6	TRBV27	.	TGTGCCAGCAGGGTACTGGGACAGGGGGTTTTTTCACCCCTCCACTTT	CASRVLGQGVFSPLHF
.	TRBJ1-5	TRBV10-2	.	TGCGCCAGCGGGGGGACAATAAACAATCAGCCCCAGCATTTT	CASGGTINNQPQHF
.	TRBJ2-3	TRBV12-3/TRBV12-4	.	TGTGCCAGCACGGACACATACACAGATACGCAGTATTTT	CASTDTYTDTQYF
.	TRBJ1-1	TRBV28	.	TGTGCCAGCAGGCCCAGTGGGGGCATGAACACTGAAGCTTTCTTT	CASRPSGGMNTEAFF
TRBD1	TRBJ1-3	TRBV7-8	.	TGTGCCAGCTCTGGGACAGGGGGACTGAACACCATATATTTT	CASSGTGGLNTIYF
.	TRBJ1-2	TRBV20-1	.	TGCAGTGCTAGCAAGGTCCCCTATGGCTACACCTTC	CSASKVPYGYTF
TRBD1	TRBJ1-4	TRBV27	.	TGTGCCAGCAGGAGGTCCAGGGGGAATGAAAAACTGTTTTTT	CASRRSRGNEKLFF
.	TRBJ2-7	TRBV11-1	.	TGTGCCAGCAGCTTAGGTGAGGGGGGCTACGAGCAGTACTTC	CASSLGEGGYEQYF
.	TRBJ1-4	TRBV6-1	once	TGTGCCAGCCGCCGGAGAAGGTTGGCAGAAAAACTGTTTTTT	CASRRRRLAEKLFF